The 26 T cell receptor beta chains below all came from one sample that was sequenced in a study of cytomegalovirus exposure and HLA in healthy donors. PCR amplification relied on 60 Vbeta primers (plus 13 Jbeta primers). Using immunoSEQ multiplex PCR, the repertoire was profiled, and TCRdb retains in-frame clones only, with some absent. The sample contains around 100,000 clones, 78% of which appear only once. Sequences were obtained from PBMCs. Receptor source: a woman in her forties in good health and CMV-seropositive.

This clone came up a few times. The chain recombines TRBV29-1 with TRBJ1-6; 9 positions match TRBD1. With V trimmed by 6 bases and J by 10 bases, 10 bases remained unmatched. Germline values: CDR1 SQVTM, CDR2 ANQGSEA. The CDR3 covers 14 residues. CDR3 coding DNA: TGCAGCGTGGCACAGGGGGCACGGGGCTCACCCCTCCACTTT. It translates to CSVAQGARGSPLHF.

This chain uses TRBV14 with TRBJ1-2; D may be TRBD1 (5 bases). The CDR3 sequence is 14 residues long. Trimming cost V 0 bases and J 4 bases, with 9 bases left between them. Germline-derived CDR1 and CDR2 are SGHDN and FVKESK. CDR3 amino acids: CASSQEGGPYGYTF. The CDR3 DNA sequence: TGTGCCAGCAGCCAAGAGGGGGGACCCTATGGCTACACCTTC.

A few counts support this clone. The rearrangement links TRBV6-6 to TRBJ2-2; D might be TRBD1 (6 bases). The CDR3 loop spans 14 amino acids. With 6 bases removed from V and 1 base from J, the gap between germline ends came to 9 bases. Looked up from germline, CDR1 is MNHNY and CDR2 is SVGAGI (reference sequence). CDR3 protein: CASRRTENTGELFF. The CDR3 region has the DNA TGTGCCAGCAGAAGGACAGAGAACACCGGGGAGCTGTTTTTT.

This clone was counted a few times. CDR3 nucleotide sequence: TGCGCCAGCAGCCAAGGGGCTAGCGGGAACCAAGAGACCCAGTACTTC. Residues: CASSQGASGNQETQYF. This chain joins TRBV4-1 and TRBJ2-5; 9 nucleotides match TRBD2. The CDR3 is 16 residues long. V was clipped by 1 base and J by 0 bases; unmatched bases: 3. Per germline, CDR1 MGHRA and CDR2 YSYEKL.

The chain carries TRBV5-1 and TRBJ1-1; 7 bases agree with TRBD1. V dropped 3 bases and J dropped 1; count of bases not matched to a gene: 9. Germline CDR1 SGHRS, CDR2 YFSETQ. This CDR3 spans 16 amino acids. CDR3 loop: CASSSEGAVWNTEAFF. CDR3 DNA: TGCGCCAGCAGCTCCGAGGGGGCGGTATGGAACACTGAAGCTTTCTTT.

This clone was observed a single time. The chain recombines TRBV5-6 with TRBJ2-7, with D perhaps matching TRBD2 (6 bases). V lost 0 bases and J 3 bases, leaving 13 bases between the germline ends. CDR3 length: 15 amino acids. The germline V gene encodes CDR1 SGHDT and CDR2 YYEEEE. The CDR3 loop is CASSLAGASDYEQYF. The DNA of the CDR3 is TGTGCCAGCAGCTTGGCCGGTGCTAGCGACTACGAGCAGTACTTC.

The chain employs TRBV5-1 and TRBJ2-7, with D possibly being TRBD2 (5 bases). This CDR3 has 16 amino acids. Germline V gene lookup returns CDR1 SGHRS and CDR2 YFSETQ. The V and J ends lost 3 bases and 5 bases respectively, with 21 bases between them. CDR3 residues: CASSSYLQRPEDEQYF. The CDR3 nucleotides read TGCGCCAGCAGCTCCTACCTACAGAGACCGGAGGACGAGCAGTACTTC.

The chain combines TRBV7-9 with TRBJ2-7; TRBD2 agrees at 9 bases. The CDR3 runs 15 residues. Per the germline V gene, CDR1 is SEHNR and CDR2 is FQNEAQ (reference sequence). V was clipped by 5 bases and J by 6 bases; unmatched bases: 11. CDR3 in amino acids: CASSPDLAGGPEQYF. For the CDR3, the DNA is TGTGCCAGCAGCCCCGATCTGGCGGGAGGGCCCGAGCAGTACTTC.

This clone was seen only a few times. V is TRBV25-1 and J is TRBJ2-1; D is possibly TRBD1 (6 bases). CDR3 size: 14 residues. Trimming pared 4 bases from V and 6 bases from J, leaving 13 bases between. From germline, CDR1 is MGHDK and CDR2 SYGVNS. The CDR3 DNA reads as TGTGCCAGCAGTGGAAACAGGGCCGTCAATGAGCAGTTCTTC. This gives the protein CASSGNRAVNEQFF.

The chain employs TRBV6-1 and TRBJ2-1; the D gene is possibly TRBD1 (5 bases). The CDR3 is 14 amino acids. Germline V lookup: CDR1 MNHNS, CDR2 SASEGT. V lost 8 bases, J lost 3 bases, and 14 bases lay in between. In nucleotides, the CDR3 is TGTGCCAGCGTAGCCGGACAAGACTACAATGAGCAGTTCTTC. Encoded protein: CASVAGQDYNEQFF.

The CDR3 protein is CASSSRETVRYSNQPQHF. The CDR3 region has the DNA TGTGCCAGCAGTTCCAGGGAAACGGTCCGATATAGCAATCAGCCCCAGCATTTT. The rearrangement links TRBV28 to TRBJ1-5, with D perhaps matching TRBD1 (5 bases). V dropped 4 bases and J dropped 0 bases, with 19 bases sitting between them. Germline CDR1 MDHEN, CDR2 SYDVKM. The CDR3 consists of 18 residues.

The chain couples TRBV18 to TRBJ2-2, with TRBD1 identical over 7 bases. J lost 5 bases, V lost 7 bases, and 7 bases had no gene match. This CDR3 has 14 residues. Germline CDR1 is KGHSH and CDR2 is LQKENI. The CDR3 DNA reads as TGTGCCAGCTTACGACAGGGAATTACCGGGGAGCTGTTTTTT. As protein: CASLRQGITGELFF. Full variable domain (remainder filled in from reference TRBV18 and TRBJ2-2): NAGVMQNPRHLVRRRGQEARLRCSPMKGHSHVYWYRQLPEEGLKFMVYLQKENIIDESGMPKERFSAEFPKEGPSILRIQQVVRGDSAAYFCASLRQGITGELFFGEGSRLTVL.

Written as DNA, the CDR3 is TGTGCCAGCAGATCCGTAGCAGATACGCAGTATTTT. Amino acid sequence: CASRSVADTQYF. The rearrangement joins TRBV6-5 to TRBJ2-3, with D unclear. Between the trimmed V and J ends, which lost 6 bases and 4 bases, there was a span of 8 bases. The CDR3 extends over 12 amino acids. The germline CDR1 and CDR2 sequences are MNHEY and SVGAGI.

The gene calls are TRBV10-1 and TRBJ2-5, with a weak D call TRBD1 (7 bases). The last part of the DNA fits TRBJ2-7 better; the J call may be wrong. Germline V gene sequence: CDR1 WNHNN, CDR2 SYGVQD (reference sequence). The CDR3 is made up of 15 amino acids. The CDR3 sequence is CASSAGQLRPYEQYF. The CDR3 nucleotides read TGCGCCAGCAGCGCGGGACAGCTGAGACCCTACGAGCAGTACTTC.

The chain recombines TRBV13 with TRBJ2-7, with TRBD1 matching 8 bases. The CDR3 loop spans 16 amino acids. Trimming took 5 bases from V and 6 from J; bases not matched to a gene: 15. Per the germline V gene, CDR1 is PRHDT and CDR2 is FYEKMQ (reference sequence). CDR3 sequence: CASSLSPGQGDREQYF. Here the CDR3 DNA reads TGTGCCAGCAGCCTAAGCCCAGGACAGGGAGACCGCGAGCAGTACTTC.

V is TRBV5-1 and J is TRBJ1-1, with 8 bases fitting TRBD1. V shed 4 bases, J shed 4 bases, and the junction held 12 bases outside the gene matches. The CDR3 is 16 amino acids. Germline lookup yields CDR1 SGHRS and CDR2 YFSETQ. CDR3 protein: CASSLGQGGVRTEAFF. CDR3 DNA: TGCGCCAGCAGCCTAGGACAGGGAGGGGTGCGCACTGAAGCTTTCTTT. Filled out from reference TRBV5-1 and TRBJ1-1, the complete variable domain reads KAGVTQTPRYLIKTRGQQVTLSCSPISGHRSVSWYQQTPGQGLQFLFEYFSETQRNKGNFPGRFSGRQFSNSRSEMNVSTLELGDSALYLCASSLGQGGVRTEAFFGQGTRLTVV.

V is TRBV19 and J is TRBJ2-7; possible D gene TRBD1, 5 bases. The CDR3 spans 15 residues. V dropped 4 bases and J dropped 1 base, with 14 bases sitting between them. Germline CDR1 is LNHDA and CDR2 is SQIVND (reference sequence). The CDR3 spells CASSTQGGRSYEQYF. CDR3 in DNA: TGTGCCAGTAGTACTCAGGGTGGTCGATCCTACGAGCAGTACTTC.

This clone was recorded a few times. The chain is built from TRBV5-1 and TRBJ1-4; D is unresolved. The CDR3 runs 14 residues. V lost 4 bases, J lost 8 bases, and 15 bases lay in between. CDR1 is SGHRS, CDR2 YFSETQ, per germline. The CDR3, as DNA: TGCGCCAGCAGCCCCTCGGGTAGATCCGAAAAACTGTTTTTT. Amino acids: CASSPSGRSEKLFF.

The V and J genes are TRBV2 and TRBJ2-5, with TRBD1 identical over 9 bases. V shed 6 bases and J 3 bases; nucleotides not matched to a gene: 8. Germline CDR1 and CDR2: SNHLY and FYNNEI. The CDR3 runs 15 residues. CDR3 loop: CASRPGTGWEETQYF. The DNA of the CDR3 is TGTGCCAGCAGACCCGGGACAGGGTGGGAAGAGACCCAGTACTTC.

DNA for the CDR3: TGTGCCAGCAGATCTCGACTAGCGGGAGCTGGCACAGATACGCAGTATTTT. Amino acids: CASRSRLAGAGTDTQYF. This rearrangement joins TRBV11-3 to TRBJ2-3; TRBD2 matches at 12 bases. Germline CDR1 reads SGHNT; CDR2 reads YENEEA. The CDR3 is made up of 17 amino acids. V lost 6 bases, J lost 1 base, and 8 bases stayed unmatched.

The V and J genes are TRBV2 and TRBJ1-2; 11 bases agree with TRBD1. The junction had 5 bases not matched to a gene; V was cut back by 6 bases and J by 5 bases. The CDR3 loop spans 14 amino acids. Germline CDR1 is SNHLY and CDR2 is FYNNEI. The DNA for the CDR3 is TGTGCCAGCAGCGGACAGGGGGCGAGGTATGGCTACACCTTC. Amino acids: CASSGQGARYGYTF.

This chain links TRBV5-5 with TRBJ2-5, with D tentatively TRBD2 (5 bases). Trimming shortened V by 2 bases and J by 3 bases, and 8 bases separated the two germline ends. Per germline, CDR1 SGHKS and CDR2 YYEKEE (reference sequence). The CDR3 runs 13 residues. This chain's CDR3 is CASSLYGEETQYF. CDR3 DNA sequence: TGTGCCAGCAGCTTATACGGGGAAGAGACCCAGTACTTC. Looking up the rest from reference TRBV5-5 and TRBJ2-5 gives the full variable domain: DAGVTQSPTHLIKTRGQQVTLRCSPISGHKSVSWYQQVLGQGPQFIFQYYEKEERGRGNFPDRFSARQFPNYSSELNVNALLLGDSALYLCASSLYGEETQYFGPGTRLLVL.

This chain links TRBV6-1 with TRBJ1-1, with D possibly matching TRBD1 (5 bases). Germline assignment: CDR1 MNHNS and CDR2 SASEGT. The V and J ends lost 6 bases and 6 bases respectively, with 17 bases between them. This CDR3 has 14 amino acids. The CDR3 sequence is CASRRDGTGAEAFF. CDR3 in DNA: TGTGCCAGCAGACGTGACGGGACGGGAGCTGAAGCTTTCTTT.

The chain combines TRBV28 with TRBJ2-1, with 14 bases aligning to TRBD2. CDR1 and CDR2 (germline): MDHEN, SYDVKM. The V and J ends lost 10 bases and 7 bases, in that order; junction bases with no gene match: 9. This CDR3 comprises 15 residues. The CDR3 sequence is CATEGLAGVLNEQFF. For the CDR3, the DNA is TGTGCCACCGAGGGACTAGCGGGAGTATTAAATGAGCAGTTCTTC.

The CDR3 is CASREGVGMNTEAFF. The CDR3 DNA reads TGTGCCAGCAGAGAGGGTGTTGGAATGAACACTGAAGCTTTCTTT. The V call is TRBV6-1, the J call TRBJ1-1, with unresolved D. The germline V gene encodes CDR1 MNHNS and CDR2 SASEGT. Trimming left V 6 bases short and J 0 bases short, with 14 bases between. The CDR3 totals 15 residues.

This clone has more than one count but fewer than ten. Here the CDR3 reads CASSQAAVDTEAFF. In DNA, the CDR3 is TGCGCCAGCAGCCAAGCCGCGGTCGACACTGAAGCTTTCTTT. The chain carries TRBV4-1 and TRBJ1-1; D is undetermined. This CDR3 is built from 14 residues. The germline CDR1 and CDR2 sequences are MGHRA and YSYEKL. Between the trimmed V and J ends, which lost 1 base and 3 bases, there was a span of 9 bases.